A selection of T cell receptor beta chains follows, all from one sample in a study of blood T cell repertoires in COVID-19. Sequencing used immunoSEQ multiplex PCR; TCRdb keeps in-frame clones, though not all of them. The sample has 140,000 to 150,000 clones, over 75% seen once. The specimen sequenced was peripheral blood. The receptors here all came from a human donor in a cohort sampled during active COVID-19. CDR3s include the opening cysteine and the closing phenylalanine or tryptophan. A D gene is named only where the DNA matches it firmly. Rows may omit the clone size; those that give it use once, few, many or a size class.

>TRBV11-3|TRBJ2-5|TRBD1|NA
TGTGCCAGCAGCCGGACAGGGGGCGCGGAGACCCAGTACTTC
CASSRTGGAETQYF
>TRBV4-1|TRBJ2-7|TRBD2|NA
TGCGCCAGCAGCCAACCGGGGACTAGAAGGCGCGAGCAGTACTTC
CASSQPGTRRREQYF
>TRBV4-2|TRBJ2-1|TRBD1|few
TGTGCCAGCAGCCGTGGGACAGGGCAGTTCTTC
CASSRGTGQFF
>TRBV7-6|TRBJ2-6|NA|NA
TGTGCCAGCAGCTTGCAGGGGGGAAGCTCTGGGGCCAACGTCCTGACTTTC
CASSLQGGSSGANVLTF
>TRBV2|TRBJ2-2|TRBD2|NA
TGTGCCAGCAGTGTCCTAGCGGGAGCAGGCACCGGGGAGCTGTTTTTT
CASSVLAGAGTGELFF
>TRBV6-2/TRBV6-3|TRBJ1-2|NA|NA
TGTGCCAGCAGTTTACAGGATATATATGGCTACACCTTC
CASSLQDIYGYTF
>TRBV5-8|TRBJ1-1|NA|NA
TGTGCCAGCAGCTGCTGCGGGGTTCAAAAGAACACTGAAGCTTTCTTT
CASSCCGVQKNTEAFF
>TRBV19|TRBJ1-2|TRBD1|NA
TGTGCCAGTAGTAGCGGACAGGAGTATGGCTACACCTTC
CASSSGQEYGYTF
>TRBV7-9|TRBJ2-7|NA|NA
TGTGCCAGCAGAGGCCAGGAGGAGCCCGAGCAGTACTTC
CASRGQEEPEQYF
>TRBV30|TRBJ2-2|NA|NA
TGTGCCTGGAGTGTGACAACCACCGGGGAGCTGTTTTTT
CAWSVTTTGELFF
>TRBV4-1|TRBJ2-7|TRBD1|NA
TGCGCCAGCAGCCAGGGGTCCGGGACAGGGATCTACGAGCAGTACTTC
CASSQGSGTGIYEQYF
>TRBV29-1|TRBJ2-3|TRBD1|NA
TGCAGCGTTGGGGGGACAGGGGCCTCGCGGCCAGATACGCAGTATTTT
CSVGGTGASRPDTQYF
>TRBV11-2|TRBJ2-3|NA|NA
TGTGCCAGCATCATAGGAGGCCTCCCCACAGATACGCAGTATTTT
CASIIGGLPTDTQYF
>TRBV12-5|TRBJ2-1|NA|few
TGTGCTAGTGGTTTCTCGGAGAATGAGCAGTTCTTC
CASGFSENEQFF
>TRBV7-2|TRBJ1-2|NA|NA
TGTGCCACCGATCTTGGCAGGCCTAACTATGGCTACACCTTC
CATDLGRPNYGYTF
>TRBV19|TRBJ1-4|NA|NA
TGTGCCAGTAGTATAATCAGGGGTCCTAATGAAAAACTGTTTTTT
CASSIIRGPNEKLFF